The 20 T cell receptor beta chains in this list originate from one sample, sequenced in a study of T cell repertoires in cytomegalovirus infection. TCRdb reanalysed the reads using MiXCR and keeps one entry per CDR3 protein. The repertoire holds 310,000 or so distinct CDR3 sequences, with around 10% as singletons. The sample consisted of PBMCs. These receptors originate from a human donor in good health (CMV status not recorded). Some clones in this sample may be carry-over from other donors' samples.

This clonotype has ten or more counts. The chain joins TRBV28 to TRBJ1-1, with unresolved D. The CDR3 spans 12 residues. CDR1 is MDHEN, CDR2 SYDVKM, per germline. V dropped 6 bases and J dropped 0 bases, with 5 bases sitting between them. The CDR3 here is CASRLMNTEAFF. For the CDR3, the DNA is TGTGCCAGCAGACTTATGAACACTGAAGCTTTCTTT.

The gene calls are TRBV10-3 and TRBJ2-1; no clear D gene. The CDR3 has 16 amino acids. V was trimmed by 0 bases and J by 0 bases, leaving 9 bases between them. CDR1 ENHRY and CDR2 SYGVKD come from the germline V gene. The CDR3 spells CAISESAGGSYNEQFF. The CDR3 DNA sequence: TGTGCCATCAGTGAGTCGGCCGGTGGCTCCTACAATGAGCAGTTCTTC.

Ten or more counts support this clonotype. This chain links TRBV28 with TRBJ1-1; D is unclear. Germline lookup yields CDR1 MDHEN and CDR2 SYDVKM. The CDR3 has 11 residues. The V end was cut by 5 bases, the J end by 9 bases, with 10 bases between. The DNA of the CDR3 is TGTGCCAGCAGTAGAGCAGAGCAAGCTTTCTTT. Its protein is CASSRAEQAFF.

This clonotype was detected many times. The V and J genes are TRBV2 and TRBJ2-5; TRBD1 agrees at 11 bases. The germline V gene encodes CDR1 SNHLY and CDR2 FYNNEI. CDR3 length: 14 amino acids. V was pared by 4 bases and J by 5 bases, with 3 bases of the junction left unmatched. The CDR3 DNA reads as TGTGCCAGCAGTGTGGGACAGGGGGTGGAGACCCAGTACTTC. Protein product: CASSVGQGVETQYF.

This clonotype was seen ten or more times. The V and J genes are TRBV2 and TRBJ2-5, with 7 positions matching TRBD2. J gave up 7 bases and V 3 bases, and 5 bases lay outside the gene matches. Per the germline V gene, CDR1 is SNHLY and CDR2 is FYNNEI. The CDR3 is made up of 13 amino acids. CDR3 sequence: CASSDTGRGTQYF. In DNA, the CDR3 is TGTGCCAGCAGTGATACTGGGAGGGGGACCCAGTACTTC.

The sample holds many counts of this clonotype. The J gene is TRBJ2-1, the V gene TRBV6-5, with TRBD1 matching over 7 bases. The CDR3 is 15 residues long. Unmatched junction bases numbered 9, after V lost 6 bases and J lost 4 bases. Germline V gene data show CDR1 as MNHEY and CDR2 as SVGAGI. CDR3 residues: CASRVFWTGYNEQFF. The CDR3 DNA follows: TGTGCCAGCAGGGTGTTTTGGACAGGATACAATGAGCAGTTCTTC.

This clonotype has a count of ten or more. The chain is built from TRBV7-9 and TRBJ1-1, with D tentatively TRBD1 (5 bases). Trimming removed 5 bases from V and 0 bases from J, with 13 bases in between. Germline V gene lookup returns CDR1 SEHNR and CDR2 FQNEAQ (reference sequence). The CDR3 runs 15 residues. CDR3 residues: CASSPQGPMNTEAFF. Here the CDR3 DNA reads TGTGCCAGCAGCCCCCAGGGACCCATGAACACTGAAGCTTTCTTT.

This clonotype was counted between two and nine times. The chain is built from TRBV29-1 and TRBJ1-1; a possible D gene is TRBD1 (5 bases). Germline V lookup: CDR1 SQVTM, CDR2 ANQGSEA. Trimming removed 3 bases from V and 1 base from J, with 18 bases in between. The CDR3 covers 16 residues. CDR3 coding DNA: TGCAGCGTTGACCCCGTTTTGGAGGGGCCGAACACTGAAGCTTTCTTT. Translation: CSVDPVLEGPNTEAFF.

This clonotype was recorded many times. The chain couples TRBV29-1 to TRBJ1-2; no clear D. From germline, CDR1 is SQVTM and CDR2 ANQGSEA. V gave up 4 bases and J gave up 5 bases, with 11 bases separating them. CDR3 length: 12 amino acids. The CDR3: CSVVMGVYGYTF. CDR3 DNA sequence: TGCAGCGTTGTCATGGGAGTATATGGCTACACCTTC. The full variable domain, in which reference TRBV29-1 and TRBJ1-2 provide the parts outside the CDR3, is SAVISQKPSRDICQRGTSLTIQCQVDSQVTMMFWYRQQPGQSLTLIATANQGSEATYESGFVIDKFPISRPNLTFSTLTVSNMSPEDSSIYLCSVVMGVYGYTFGSGTRLTVV.

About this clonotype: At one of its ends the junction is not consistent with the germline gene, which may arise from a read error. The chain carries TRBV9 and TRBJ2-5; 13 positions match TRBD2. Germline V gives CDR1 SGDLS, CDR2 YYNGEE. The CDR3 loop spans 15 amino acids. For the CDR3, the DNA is TGTGCCAGCAGCTCCCTCGGACTAGCGGGGGAACCACAGGACTTC. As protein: CASSSLGLAGEPQDF.

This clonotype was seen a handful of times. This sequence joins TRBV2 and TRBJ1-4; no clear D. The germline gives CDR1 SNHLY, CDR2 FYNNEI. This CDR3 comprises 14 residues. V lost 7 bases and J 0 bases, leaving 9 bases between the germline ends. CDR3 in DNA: TGTGCCAGCAATTCAGGAACAACTAATGAAAAACTGTTTTTT. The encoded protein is CASNSGTTNEKLFF.

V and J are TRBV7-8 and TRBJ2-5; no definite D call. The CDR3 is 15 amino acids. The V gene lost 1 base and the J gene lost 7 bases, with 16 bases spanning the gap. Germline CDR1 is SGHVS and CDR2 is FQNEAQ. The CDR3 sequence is CASSLGLSLLGTQYF. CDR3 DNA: TGTGCCAGCAGCTTAGGACTGTCTCTGTTGGGGACCCAGTACTTC.

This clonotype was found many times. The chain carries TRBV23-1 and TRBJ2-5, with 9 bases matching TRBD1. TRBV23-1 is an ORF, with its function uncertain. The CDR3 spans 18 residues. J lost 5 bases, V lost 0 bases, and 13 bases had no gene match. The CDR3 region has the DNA TGCGCCAGCAGTCAATCGGGACAGGGAACAACCAAGATGGAGACCCAGTACTTC. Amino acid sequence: CASSQSGQGTTKMETQYF.

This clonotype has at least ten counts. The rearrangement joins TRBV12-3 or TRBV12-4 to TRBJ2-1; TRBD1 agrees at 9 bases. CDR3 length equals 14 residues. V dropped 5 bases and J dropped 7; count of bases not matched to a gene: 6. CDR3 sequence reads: CASSEFGQGNEQFF. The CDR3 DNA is TGTGCCAGCAGTGAATTCGGACAGGGGAATGAGCAGTTCTTC.

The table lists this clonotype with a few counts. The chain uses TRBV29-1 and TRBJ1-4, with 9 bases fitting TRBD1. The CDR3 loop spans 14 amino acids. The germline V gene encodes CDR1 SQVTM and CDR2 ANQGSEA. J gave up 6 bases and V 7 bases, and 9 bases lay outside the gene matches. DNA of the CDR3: TGCAGCGCCGGGACAGGGACTACAGATGAAAAACTGTTTTTT. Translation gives CSAGTGTTDEKLFF. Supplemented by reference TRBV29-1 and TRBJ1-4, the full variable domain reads SAVISQKPSRDICQRGTSLTIQCQVDSQVTMMFWYRQQPGQSLTLIATANQGSEATYESGFVIDKFPISRPNLTFSTLTVSNMSPEDSSIYLCSAGTGTTDEKLFFGSGTQLSVL.

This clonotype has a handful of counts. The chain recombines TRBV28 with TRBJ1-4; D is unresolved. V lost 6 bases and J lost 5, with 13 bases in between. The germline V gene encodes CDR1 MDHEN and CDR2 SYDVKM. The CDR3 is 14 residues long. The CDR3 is CASRLRGLNEKLFF. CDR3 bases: TGTGCCAGCAGGCTCCGGGGATTGAATGAAAAACTGTTTTTT.

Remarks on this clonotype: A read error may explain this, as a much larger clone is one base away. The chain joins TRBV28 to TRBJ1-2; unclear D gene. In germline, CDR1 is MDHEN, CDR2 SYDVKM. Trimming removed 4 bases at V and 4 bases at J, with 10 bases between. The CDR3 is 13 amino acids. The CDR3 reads CASSSVMLYGYTF. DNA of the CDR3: TGTGCCAGCAGTTCGGTCATGCTCTATGGCTACACCTTC.

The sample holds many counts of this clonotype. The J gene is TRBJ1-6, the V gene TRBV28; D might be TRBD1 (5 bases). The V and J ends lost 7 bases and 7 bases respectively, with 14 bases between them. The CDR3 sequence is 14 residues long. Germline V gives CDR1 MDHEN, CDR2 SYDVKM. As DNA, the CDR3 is TGTGCCAGCACCTTGGGACGTCTAAATTCACCCCTCCACTTT. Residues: CASTLGRLNSPLHF.

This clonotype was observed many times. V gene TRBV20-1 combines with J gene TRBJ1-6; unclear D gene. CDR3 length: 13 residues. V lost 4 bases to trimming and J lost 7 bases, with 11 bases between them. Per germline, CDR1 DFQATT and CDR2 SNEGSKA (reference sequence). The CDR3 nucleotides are TGCAGTGCTACCCAAAAGAGGAATTCACCCCTCCACTTT. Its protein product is CSATQKRNSPLHF.

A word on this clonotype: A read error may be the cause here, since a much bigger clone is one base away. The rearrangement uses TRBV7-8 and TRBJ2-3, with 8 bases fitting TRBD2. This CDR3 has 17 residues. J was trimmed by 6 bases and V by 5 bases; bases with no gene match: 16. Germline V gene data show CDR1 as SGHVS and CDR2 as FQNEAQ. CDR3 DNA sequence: TGTGCCAGCAGCGTGATCCGACCAGCGGGGGATATGGATACGCAGTATTTT. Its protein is CASSVIRPAGDMDTQYF. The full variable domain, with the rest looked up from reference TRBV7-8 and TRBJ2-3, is GAGVSQSPRYKVAKRGQDVALRCDPISGHVSLFWYQQALGQGPEFLTYFQNEAQLDKSGLPSDRFFAERPEGSVSTLKIQRTQQEDSAVYLCASSVIRPAGDMDTQYFGPGTRLTVL.